The present entry profiles one T cell receptor (beta chain) with its context. Antigen: not known. V dropped 5 bases and J dropped 2; count of bases not matched to a gene: 5. The CDR3 loop spans 15 amino acids. Germline CDR1 is SEHNR and CDR2 is FQNEAQ (reference sequence). Using immunoSEQ multiplex PCR, the repertoire was profiled, and TCRdb retains in-frame clones only, with some absent. Among about 110,000 clones listed, approximately 89% were seen once. The data are from a study of cytomegalovirus exposure and HLA in healthy donors. Overall study results and limits: One later analysis, an examination of the 120 validation repertoires, found that first-cohort TCR clusters tended to co-occur in them. In vitro data verified a few CMV-associated chains as specific for CMV antigens. Per published reports, the classifier diagnosed cytomegalovirus status with high specificity and sensitivity.

The genes are TRBV7-9 and TRBJ2-1; 8 bases fit TRBD1. The sample comprised PBMCs. The clonotype originates from a woman younger than 30 in good health and CMV-seronegative. The CDR3 is CASSHTTGAYNEQFF. CDR3 in DNA: TGTGCCAGCAGCCACACGACAGGGGCCTACAATGAGCAGTTCTTC.